These 18 T cell receptor beta chains share one sample of origin, sequenced in a study of CD8 T cells in Susac syndrome. With random hexamers, about 0.45 to 1 ug RNA was reverse transcribed. TCRdb independently ran MiXCR on the immunoSEQ multiplex PCR reads; one entry per CDR3 protein. In the table there are 150,000 to 200,000 distinct CDR3 sequences, around 94% of which are singletons. Sequenced sample: CD4+ T cells from PBMCs. Source of these receptors: a human donor with Susac syndrome.

The J gene is TRBJ1-5, the V gene TRBV20-1, with D hard to call. This CDR3 comprises 14 residues. V was pared by 3 bases and J by 0 bases, with 9 bases between. The germline V gene has CDR1 DFQATT and CDR2 SNEGSKA (reference sequence). This chain's CDR3 is CSASSGDSNQPQHF. Here the CDR3 DNA reads TGCAGTGCTAGTTCCGGGGATAGCAATCAGCCCCAGCATTTT.

CDR3: CSAPKVAVHNEQFF. The CDR3 DNA reads TGCAGTGCTCCTAAGGTTGCTGTCCACAATGAGCAGTTCTTC. The V gene is TRBV20-1, the J gene TRBJ2-1; D unclear. This CDR3 has 14 amino acids. The V and J ends lost 5 bases and 5 bases respectively, with 16 bases between them. Germline V gene lookup returns CDR1 DFQATT and CDR2 SNEGSKA (reference sequence).

This clonotype has a single count. This chain uses TRBV2 with TRBJ1-5, with 9 bases identical to TRBD1. CDR1 and CDR2 (germline): SNHLY, FYNNEI. The CDR3 is 14 residues long. V lost 5 bases and J lost 5; bases outside the gene matches: 4. CDR3 bases: TGTGCCAGCAGTATGGGACAGGGACATCAGCCCCAGCATTTT. It specifies CASSMGQGHQPQHF.

The rearrangement uses TRBV29-1 and TRBJ1-4; no firm D call. The V end was cut by 1 base, the J end by 7 bases, with 13 bases between. The germline gives CDR1 SQVTM, CDR2 ANQGSEA. This CDR3 region has 14 residues. The CDR3 spells CSVEVRGGGEKLFF. The CDR3 coding sequence is TGCAGCGTTGAAGTGCGCGGTGGCGGTGAAAAACTGTTTTTT.

The chain uses TRBV12-3 or TRBV12-4 and TRBJ2-1; TRBD2 agrees at 12 bases. J lost 7 bases, V lost 6 bases, and 7 bases had no gene match. The CDR3 is 15 amino acids. This chain's CDR3 is CASRDTSGGTNEQFF. DNA of the CDR3: TGTGCCAGCAGGGACACTAGCGGGGGGACTAATGAGCAGTTCTTC.

V and J are TRBV12-3 or TRBV12-4 and TRBJ1-5; D ambiguous. CDR3 size: 15 residues. V was shortened by 4 bases and J by 4 bases, with 14 bases between the two germline ends. The CDR3 region is CASSSWGEKNQPQHF. In DNA, the CDR3 is TGTGCCAGCAGTTCATGGGGAGAAAAAAATCAGCCCCAGCATTTT.

The V and J genes are TRBV2 and TRBJ1-2, with D possibly matching TRBD1 (6 bases). CDR3 size: 15 residues. In germline, CDR1 is SNHLY, CDR2 FYNNEI. V dropped 2 bases and J dropped 5 bases, with 15 bases sitting between them. DNA for the CDR3: TGTGCCAGCAGTGAACCCGGGCTAGGGGGTTATGGCTACACCTTC. This encodes CASSEPGLGGYGYTF.

This sequence joins TRBV15 and TRBJ2-7; either TRBD1 or TRBD2 may fit D (5 bases each). V was trimmed by 1 base and J by 5 bases, leaving 12 bases between them. The CDR3 loop spans 14 amino acids. Germline V gene sequence: CDR1 LNHNV, CDR2 YYDKDF (reference sequence). CDR3 nucleotides: TGTGCCACCAGCAGAGCGGGGACGGACGACGAGCAGTACTTC. Protein product: CATSRAGTDDEQYF.

CDR3 in DNA: TGCAGCGTTGAACACAGGGCTGGAAACACCATATATTTT. This encodes CSVEHRAGNTIYF. The chain recombines TRBV29-1 with TRBJ1-3, with D possibly being TRBD1 (6 bases). The germline CDR1 and CDR2 sequences are SQVTM and ANQGSEA. The V end lost 2 bases, the J end lost 2 bases, and 7 bases lay between the germline ends. The CDR3 loop spans 13 amino acids.

This clonotype came up a few times. This chain connects TRBV2 to TRBJ2-5; unclear D gene. The length of the CDR3 is 13 residues. The germline V and J ends were trimmed by 3 bases and 2 bases, with 7 bases remaining between them. Germline V gene lookup returns CDR1 SNHLY and CDR2 FYNNEI. CDR3 in amino acids: CASSETRQETQYF. The CDR3 DNA follows: TGTGCCAGCAGTGAGACCCGACAAGAGACCCAGTACTTC.

This chain connects TRBV30 to TRBJ1-1, with 7 bases matching TRBD1. The ends lost 3 bases at V and 1 base at J; junction bases unmatched: 8. Germline CDR1 is GTSNPN and CDR2 is SVGIG (reference sequence). This CDR3 spans 15 amino acids. The CDR3 protein is CAWSRKGQENTEAFF. CDR3 bases: TGTGCCTGGAGCCGAAAAGGACAGGAGAACACTGAAGCTTTCTTT.

Details on this clonotype: One end of the junction is discordant with germline, which a read error may explain. The genes are TRBV18 and TRBJ1-2; D remains ambiguous. Germline CDR1 reads KGHSH; CDR2 reads LQKENI. CDR3 size: 12 residues. CDR3 nucleotides: TGTGCCACCTCAACAATTAACTATGGCTACACCTTC. This encodes CATSTINYGYTF.

This chain links TRBV4-2 with TRBJ2-1, with 7 bases aligning to TRBD1. The CDR3 sequence is 15 residues long. Per the germline V gene, CDR1 is LGHNA and CDR2 is YNFKEQ. Germline trimming cut 1 base from V and 3 bases from J; bases unmatched to any gene: 3. The DNA for the CDR3 is TGTGCCAGCAGCCAAGGACAGGGATACTACAATGAGCAGTTCTTC. Translation: CASSQGQGYYNEQFF.

The rearrangement uses TRBV4-3 and TRBJ1-1, with D hard to call. The V gene lost 4 bases and the J gene lost 0 bases, with 15 bases spanning the gap. The CDR3 has 16 residues. Germline CDR1 reads LGHNA; CDR2 reads YSLEER. CDR3 residues: CASSLRARRLNTEAFF. CDR3 coding DNA: TGCGCCAGCAGCCTAAGGGCTCGACGGTTGAACACTGAAGCTTTCTTT.

V gene TRBV7-2 combines with J gene TRBJ2-1; D remains ambiguous. From germline, CDR1 is SGHTA and CDR2 FQGNSA. V dropped 2 bases and J dropped 3 bases, with 5 bases sitting between them. The CDR3 length is 13 residues. For the CDR3, the DNA is TGTGCCAGCAGCTTACAGAGCTACAATGAGCAGTTCTTC. Translating gives CASSLQSYNEQFF.

The chain carries TRBV18 and TRBJ2-2; perhaps D is TRBD1 or TRBD2 (5 bases each). V shed 3 bases and J shed 6 bases, with 17 bases lying between them. Germline V gives CDR1 KGHSH, CDR2 LQKENI. This CDR3 region has 16 residues. The CDR3 sequence is CASSPREALGPGELFF. DNA for the CDR3: TGTGCCAGCTCACCTAGAGAGGCTCTGGGACCCGGGGAGCTGTTTTTT.

This clonotype turned up a few times. The chain joins TRBV7-2 to TRBJ1-6, with D uncertain. V was shortened by 3 bases and J by 7 bases, with 7 bases between the two germline ends. The CDR3 contains 13 residues. Germline V gene lookup returns CDR1 SGHTA and CDR2 FQGNSA. The CDR3 DNA is TGTGCCAGCAGCTTTGTGGAGAATTCACCCCTCCACTTT. Its protein is CASSFVENSPLHF.

The rearrangement uses TRBV29-1 and TRBJ2-7, with 7 bases matching TRBD2. Germline trimming cut 7 bases from V and 5 bases from J; bases unmatched to any gene: 8. The CDR3 consists of 12 residues. The germline CDR1 and CDR2 sequences are SQVTM and ANQGSEA. CDR3 amino acids: CSGGQGGDEQYF. CDR3 nucleotide sequence: TGCAGCGGTGGCCAGGGAGGGGACGAGCAGTACTTC.